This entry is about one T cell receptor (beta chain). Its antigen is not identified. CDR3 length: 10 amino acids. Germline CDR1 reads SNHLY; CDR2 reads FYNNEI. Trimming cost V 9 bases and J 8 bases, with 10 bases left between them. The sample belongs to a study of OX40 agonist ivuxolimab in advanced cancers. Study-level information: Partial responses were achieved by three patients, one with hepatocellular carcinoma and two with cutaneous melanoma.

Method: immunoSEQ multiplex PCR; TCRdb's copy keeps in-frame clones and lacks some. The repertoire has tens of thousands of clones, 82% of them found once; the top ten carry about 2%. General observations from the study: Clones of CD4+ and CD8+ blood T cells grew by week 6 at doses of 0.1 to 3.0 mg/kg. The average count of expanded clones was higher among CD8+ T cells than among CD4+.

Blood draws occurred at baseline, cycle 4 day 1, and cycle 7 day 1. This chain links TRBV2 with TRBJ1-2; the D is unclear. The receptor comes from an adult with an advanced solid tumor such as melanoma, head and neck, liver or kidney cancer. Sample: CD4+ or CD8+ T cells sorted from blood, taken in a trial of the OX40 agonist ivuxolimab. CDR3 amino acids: CASFGWGYTF. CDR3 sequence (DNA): TGTGCCAGTTTCGGGTGGGGCTACACCTTC.